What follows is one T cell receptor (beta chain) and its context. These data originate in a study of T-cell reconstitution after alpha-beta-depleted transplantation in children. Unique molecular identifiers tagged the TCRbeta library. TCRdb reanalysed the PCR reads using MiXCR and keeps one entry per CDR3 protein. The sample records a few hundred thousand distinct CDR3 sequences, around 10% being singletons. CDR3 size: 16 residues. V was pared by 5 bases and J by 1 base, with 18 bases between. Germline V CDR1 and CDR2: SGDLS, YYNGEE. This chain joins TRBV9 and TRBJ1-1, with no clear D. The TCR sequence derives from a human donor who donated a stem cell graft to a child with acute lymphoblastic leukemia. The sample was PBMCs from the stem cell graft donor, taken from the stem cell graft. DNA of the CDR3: TGTGCCAGCAGTAGGACCCCGGCGCACGCGAACACTGAAGCTTTCTTT. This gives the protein CASSRTPAHANTEAFF. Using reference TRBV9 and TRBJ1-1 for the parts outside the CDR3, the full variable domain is DSGVTQTPKHLITATGQRVTLRCSPRSGDLSVYWYQQSLDQGLQFLIQYYNGEERAKGNILERFSAQQFPDLHSELNLSSLELGDSALYFCASSRTPAHANTEAFFGQGTRLTVV.